This note documents a single TCR beta chain sequence. Its matching antigen is unknown. Repertoires were generated with immunoSEQ multiplex PCR, while TCRdb's copy carries only in-frame clones and drops some. The table has around 110,000 clones, roughly 92% seen once. This sample is part of a study of T cell responses to AZD1222 COVID-19 vaccine. General study points: Clonal diversity may have been underestimated in mostly white British donors. There were vaccine-associated CD4 TCRs across spike, dominant at 160-218 and 743-854.

The TCR originated in an adult who received the AZD1222 COVID-19 vaccine. Material: peripheral blood, obtained 28 days after the second AZD1222 dose.

The CDR3 here is CASRLGTQSAGELFF. The DNA for the CDR3 is TGTGCCAGCAGGCTGGGGACCCAGTCAGCCGGGGAGCTGTTTTTT. The chain joins TRBV11-2 to TRBJ2-2; either TRBD1 or TRBD2 may fit D (5 bases each). Germline-derived CDR1 and CDR2 are SGHAT and FQNNGV. V lost 6 bases and J lost 6, with 17 bases in between. The CDR3 contains 15 residues.